The rows below give T cell receptor beta chains drawn from one sample of a study of blood T cell repertoires in COVID-19. Sequenced by immunoSEQ multiplex PCR; TCRdb stores in-frame clones only, minus some. The sample holds 250,000 to 350,000 clones, 70% to 90% seen once. Sequencing input: peripheral blood. Receptor source: a woman in her thirties with active or convalescent COVID-19. CDR3s include the opening cysteine and the closing phenylalanine or tryptophan. The D gene is left open where the match is weak. Only part of the rows carry a size: once, few, many, or a class if the clone is expanded.

TRBJ2-2	TRBV3-1/TRBV3-2	-	-	TGTGCCAGCAGCCAAGATCCGACTACCCAGCCCGGGGAGCTGTTTTTT	CASSQDPTTQPGELFF
TRBJ2-4	TRBV28	-	TRBD1	TGTGCCAGCAGCCGACAGGGGGCTTCGGACATTCAGTACTTC	CASSRQGASDIQYF
TRBJ2-2	TRBV4-3	-	-	TGCGCCAGCAGCCAAGAAGGGGATTTCGTCGGGGAGCTGTTTTTT	CASSQEGDFVGELFF
TRBJ2-2	TRBV5-6	-	-	TGTGCCAGCAGCTTCATCACCGGGGAGCTGTTTTTT	CASSFITGELFF
TRBJ2-7	TRBV5-4	-	-	TGTGCCAGCAGCTTAAGGGGCGAGCAGTACTTC	CASSLRGEQYF
TRBJ1-5	TRBV10-1	-	TRBD1	TGCGCCAGCAGTGAGTCAAACAGGGGGTTAGGTCAGCCCCAGCATTTT	CASSESNRGLGQPQHF
TRBJ1-6	TRBV4-3	-	-	TGCGCCAGCAGCCAAGATGGCGGTAATTCACCCCTCCACTTT	CASSQDGGNSPLHF
TRBJ1-2	TRBV6-5	-	-	TGTGCCAGCAGTTACTCGGGGGCGGGGGACTATGGCTACACCTTC	CASSYSGAGDYGYTF
TRBJ2-1	TRBV6-5	-	-	TGTGCCAGCAGTTTTGAACGGTACAATGAGCAGTTCTTC	CASSFERYNEQFF
TRBJ1-3	TRBV25-1	-	-	TGTGCCAGCAGTCGAGCGGGGGGCGGAAAAAACACCATATATTTT	CASSRAGGGKNTIYF
TRBJ2-3	TRBV5-1	-	-	TGCGCCAGCAGTAGGCTAGGCGAAGATACGCAGTATTTT	CASSRLGEDTQYF
TRBJ1-1	TRBV5-4	few	TRBD1	TGTGCCAGCAGCTTTTTGACAGGGGCTATGAACACTGAAGCTTTCTTT	CASSFLTGAMNTEAFF
TRBJ1-2	TRBV6-5	-	-	TGTGCCAGCAGACGCCCGGGGGATAACTATGGCTACACCTTC	CASRRPGDNYGYTF